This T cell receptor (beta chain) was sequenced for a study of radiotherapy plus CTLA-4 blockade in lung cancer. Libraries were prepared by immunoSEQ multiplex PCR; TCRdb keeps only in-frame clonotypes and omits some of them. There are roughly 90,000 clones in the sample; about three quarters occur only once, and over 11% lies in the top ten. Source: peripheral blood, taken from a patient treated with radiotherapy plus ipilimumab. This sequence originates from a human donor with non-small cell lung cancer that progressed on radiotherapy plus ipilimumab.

The CDR3, as DNA: TGCAGCGTCGCCCCTGACAGCTACGAGCAGTACTTC. It translates to CSVAPDSYEQYF. This chain joins TRBV29-1 and TRBJ2-7; D might be TRBD1 (5 bases). The CDR3 contains 12 residues. Trimming left V 6 bases short and J 3 bases short, with 12 bases between. CDR1 is SQVTM and CDR2 is ANQGSEA in the germline V gene.